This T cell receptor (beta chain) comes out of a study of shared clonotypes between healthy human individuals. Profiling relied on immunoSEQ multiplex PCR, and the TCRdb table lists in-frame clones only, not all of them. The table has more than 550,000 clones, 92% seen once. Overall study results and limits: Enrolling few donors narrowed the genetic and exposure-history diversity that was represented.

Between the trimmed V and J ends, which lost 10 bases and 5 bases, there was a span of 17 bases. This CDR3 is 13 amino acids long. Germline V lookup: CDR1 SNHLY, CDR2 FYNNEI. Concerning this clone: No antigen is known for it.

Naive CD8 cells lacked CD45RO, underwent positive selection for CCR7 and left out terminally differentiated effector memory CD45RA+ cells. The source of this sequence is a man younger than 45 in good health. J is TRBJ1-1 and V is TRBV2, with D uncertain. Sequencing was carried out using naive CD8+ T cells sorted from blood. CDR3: CATLRGRGTEAFF. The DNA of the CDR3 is TGTGCCACCCTCCGGGGTCGTGGGACTGAAGCTTTCTTT.